Below are 24 T cell receptor beta chains sequenced from a single sample in a study of cytomegalovirus exposure and HLA in healthy donors. Vbeta (60) and Jbeta (13) primers were used in the PCR. The table came from immunoSEQ multiplex PCR; TCRdb's copy has only in-frame clones and leaves some out. Among roughly 190,000 clones listed, around 80% were seen once. Sequences were obtained from PBMCs. Source of these receptors: a middle-aged man in good health and CMV-seropositive.

V and J are TRBV4-1 and TRBJ2-1, with TRBD2 matching 11 bases. The CDR3 contains 14 residues. After removal of 4 bases from V and 8 bases from J, the junction contained 4 bases not matched to a gene. The V gene's germline CDR1 is MGHRA and CDR2 YSYEKL. The CDR3 region has the DNA TGCGCCAGCAGCCCCCCTAGCGGGGGGTATGAGCAGTTCTTC. Translating it yields CASSPPSGGYEQFF.

The V and J genes are TRBV19 and TRBJ1-5, with D hard to call. Looked up from germline, CDR1 is LNHDA and CDR2 is SQIVND (reference sequence). The CDR3 is 13 residues long. Trimming removed 3 bases from V and 8 bases from J, with 11 bases in between. The CDR3 reads CASSISGKEPQHF. For the CDR3, the DNA is TGTGCCAGTAGTATCTCGGGGAAAGAGCCCCAGCATTTT.

The J gene is TRBJ1-2, the V gene TRBV12-5; 7 bases fit TRBD1. With 4 bases clipped from V and 4 bases from J, the junction kept 0 bases outside the gene matches. The length of the CDR3 is 12 residues. CDR1 and CDR2 (germline): LGHNT, FRNRAP. The CDR3 is CASGWDSYGYTF. CDR3 nucleotides: TGTGCTAGTGGTTGGGACAGCTATGGCTACACCTTC.

CDR3 residues: CASRARQGVRAEAFF. As DNA, the CDR3 is TGTGCCAGCAGGGCCAGACAGGGGGTAAGGGCTGAAGCTTTCTTT. This rearrangement joins TRBV6-1 to TRBJ1-1, with 9 bases identical to TRBD1. Germline trimming cut 6 bases from V and 6 bases from J; bases unmatched to any gene: 11. Germline CDR1 reads MNHNS; CDR2 reads SASEGT. This CDR3 spans 15 amino acids.

This rearrangement joins TRBV30 to TRBJ2-5; 13 bases line up with TRBD2. The end of the DNA aligns better with TRBJ2-7, so the J call may be wrong. Germline values: CDR1 GTSNPN, CDR2 SVGIG (reference sequence). The CDR3 spans 16 residues. As DNA, the CDR3 is TGTGCCTGGAGTGCCCTCGGACTAGCGGGAGTGAGCGAGCAGTACTTC. Amino acid sequence: CAWSALGLAGVSEQYF.

The chain carries TRBV10-2 and TRBJ2-6; D is undetermined. The germline V and J ends were trimmed by 7 bases and 0 bases, with 7 bases remaining between them. The germline V gene has CDR1 WSHSY and CDR2 SAAADI. This CDR3 is built from 14 residues. This CDR3 is CASIQISGANVLTF. In nucleotides, the CDR3 is TGCGCCAGCATCCAGATCTCTGGGGCCAACGTCCTGACTTTC.

V usage is TRBV4-2 and J usage is TRBJ1-2, with a weak D call TRBD1 (6 bases). The V gene's germline CDR1 is LGHNA and CDR2 YNFKEQ. Trimming took 8 bases from V and 8 from J, leaving 24 bases between them. The CDR3 length is 15 residues. CDR3 DNA sequence: TGTGCCAGCGTCCGGGACAACCTCCAAACGGGCGGCTACACCTTC. Translation gives CASVRDNLQTGGYTF.

This chain joins TRBV11-2 and TRBJ2-4, with 9 bases identical to TRBD2. Germline trimming cut 5 bases from V and 2 bases from J; bases unmatched to any gene: 7. The germline CDR1 and CDR2 sequences are SGHAT and FQNNGV. The CDR3 runs to 16 residues. The CDR3 bases are TGTGCCAGCAGCCTGGGACTAGCAACTTCCAAAAACATTCAGTACTTC. This sequence encodes CASSLGLATSKNIQYF.

This clone appeared once. The chain couples TRBV5-5 to TRBJ1-1; D remains unclear. Trimming left V 4 bases short and J 4 bases short, with 20 bases between. Germline CDR1 and CDR2: SGHKS and YYEKEE (reference sequence). This CDR3 has 16 amino acids. The CDR3 spells CASSDGVVVEGTEAFF. Here the CDR3 DNA reads TGTGCCAGCAGCGACGGGGTAGTCGTGGAGGGCACTGAAGCTTTCTTT.

This rearrangement joins TRBV2 to TRBJ1-4, with TRBD1 matching over 8 bases. Germline loops: CDR1 SNHLY, CDR2 FYNNEI. This CDR3 has 14 amino acids. Trimming removed 4 bases from V and 8 bases from J; junction bases left unmatched: 6. CDR3 residues: CASSVQGAQEKLFF. For the CDR3, the DNA is TGTGCCAGCAGTGTGCAGGGGGCTCAGGAAAAACTGTTTTTT. Supplemented by reference TRBV2 and TRBJ1-4, the full variable domain reads EPEVTQTPSHQVTQMGQEVILRCVPISNHLYFYWYRQILGQKVEFLVSFYNNEISEKSEIFDDQFSVERPDGSNFTLKIRSTKLEDSAMYFCASSVQGAQEKLFFGSGTQLSVL.

The rearrangement links TRBV5-5 to TRBJ1-2; D perhaps matches TRBD1 (6 bases). V was shortened by 4 bases and J by 2 bases, with 18 bases between the two germline ends. Looked up from germline, CDR1 is SGHKS and CDR2 is YYEKEE (reference sequence). This CDR3 region has 16 residues. The chain's CDR3 is CASSPTRNQGNYGYTF. In DNA, the CDR3 is TGTGCCAGCAGCCCGACCCGTAATCAGGGGAACTATGGCTACACCTTC.

This chain links TRBV25-1 with TRBJ1-1; 7 bases are shared with TRBD1. CDR3 size: 15 residues. Germline CDR1 is MGHDK and CDR2 is SYGVNS. J lost 6 bases, V lost 6 bases, and 13 bases had no gene match. The CDR3 loop reads CASRTHRGFLSEAFF. CDR3 bases: TGTGCCAGCAGAACCCACAGGGGATTTCTTTCTGAAGCTTTCTTT.

This clone showed up just a few times. This chain links TRBV19 with TRBJ1-4; D is unresolved. The germline CDR1 and CDR2 sequences are LNHDA and SQIVND (reference sequence). The CDR3 sequence is 12 residues long. The V and J ends lost 3 bases and 15 bases respectively, with 14 bases between them. The CDR3 loop reads CASSIGVSYVFF. CDR3 bases: TGTGCCAGTAGTATTGGAGTCAGCTATGTGTTTTTT.

The chain is built from TRBV10-3 and TRBJ1-2; maybe TRBD1 (5 bases). V lost 7 bases, J lost 3 bases, and 12 bases lay in between. In germline, CDR1 is ENHRY, CDR2 SYGVKD. The CDR3 has 13 residues. The CDR3 nucleotides read TGTGCCATCAATAATCCGGGGGACTATGGCTACACCTTC. Protein sequence: CAINNPGDYGYTF.

This chain joins TRBV6-5 and TRBJ2-7, with 9 bases aligning to TRBD1. Looked up from germline, CDR1 is MNHEY and CDR2 is SVGAGI. V dropped 5 bases and J dropped 5; count of bases not matched to a gene: 10. The CDR3 covers 15 residues. CDR3 sequence: CASSTRDRAGHEQYF. Written as DNA, the CDR3 is TGTGCCAGCAGTACTCGGGACAGGGCCGGCCACGAGCAGTACTTC.

The chain is built from TRBV5-1 and TRBJ2-7; D is uncertain. This CDR3 region has 14 residues. Germline values: CDR1 SGHRS, CDR2 YFSETQ. V lost 1 base and J 4 bases, leaving 12 bases between the germline ends. CDR3 DNA sequence: TGCGCCAGCAGCTTGACCCCGGAGAGTTACGAGCAGTACTTC. Its protein product is CASSLTPESYEQYF.

This chain joins TRBV10-3 and TRBJ2-2, with a possible D match to TRBD2 (6 bases). Trimming removed 3 bases at V and 1 base at J, with 12 bases between. Germline CDR1 ENHRY, CDR2 SYGVKD. The length of the CDR3 is 16 residues. This CDR3 is CAISDRGTLNTGELFF. In DNA, the CDR3 is TGTGCCATCAGTGACCGCGGGACTCTGAACACCGGGGAGCTGTTTTTT.

This rearrangement joins TRBV6-6 to TRBJ1-4; 9 positions agree with TRBD1. This CDR3 has 15 amino acids. V lost 2 bases, J lost 8 bases, and 6 bases stayed unmatched. The V gene's germline CDR1 is MNHNY and CDR2 SVGAGI (reference sequence). For the CDR3, the DNA is TGTGCCAGCAGTTACGTAGGGACAGGGAGAGAAAAACTGTTTTTT. Amino acid sequence: CASSYVGTGREKLFF.

V and J are TRBV19 and TRBJ2-7; 10 positions match TRBD1. Germline values: CDR1 LNHDA, CDR2 SQIVND (reference sequence). This CDR3 comprises 15 residues. With 5 bases clipped from V and 3 bases from J, the junction kept 7 bases outside the gene matches. CDR3 loop: CASSFTGQGLYEQYF. CDR3 sequence (DNA): TGTGCCAGTAGTTTCACGGGACAGGGGCTCTACGAGCAGTACTTC.

The V gene is TRBV5-1, the J gene TRBJ1-3; 8 bases match TRBD1. V lost 7 bases and J lost 0; bases outside the gene matches: 6. This CDR3 comprises 15 residues. Germline lookup yields CDR1 SGHRS and CDR2 YFSETQ. Written as DNA, the CDR3 is TGCGCCAGCCGTCCCCAGGGGGCCTCTGGAAACACCATATATTTT. It is translated as CASRPQGASGNTIYF.

V usage is TRBV30 and J usage is TRBJ2-3; possible D gene TRBD2, 6 bases. The CDR3 extends over 15 amino acids. Per germline, CDR1 GTSNPN and CDR2 SVGIG (reference sequence). V was cut by 0 bases and J by 2 bases, with 12 bases left in between. CDR3 nucleotide sequence: TGTGCCTGGAGTGTCGGGACTCCTAACACAGATACGCAGTATTTT. It is translated as CAWSVGTPNTDTQYF. The variable domain in full, completed from reference TRBV30 and TRBJ2-3, reads SQTIHQWPATLVQPVGSPLSLECTVEGTSNPNLYWYRQAAGRGLQLLFYSVGIGQISSEVPQNLSASRPQDRQFILSSKKLLLSDSGFYLCAWSVGTPNTDTQYFGPGTRLTVL.

V is TRBV5-1 and J is TRBJ1-3, with D hard to call. CDR3 length: 15 residues. V lost 5 bases and J 2 bases, leaving 14 bases between the germline ends. Germline lookup yields CDR1 SGHRS and CDR2 YFSETQ. The DNA for the CDR3 is TGCGCCAGCAGGGCGCAGGAATCGGCTGGAAACACCATATATTTT. Its translation is CASRAQESAGNTIYF. Looking up the rest from reference TRBV5-1 and TRBJ1-3 gives the full variable domain: KAGVTQTPRYLIKTRGQQVTLSCSPISGHRSVSWYQQTPGQGLQFLFEYFSETQRNKGNFPGRFSGRQFSNSRSEMNVSTLELGDSALYLCASRAQESAGNTIYFGEGSWLTVV.

Written as DNA, the CDR3 is TGTGCCAGTAGTATATGGGGGGGGACCGCTGATTACGAGCAGTACTTC. Its protein is CASSIWGGTADYEQYF. The genes are TRBV19 and TRBJ2-5; TRBD2 agrees at 7 bases. The J call could be wrong; TRBJ2-7 is a better fit for the DNA end. The V gene's germline CDR1 is LNHDA and CDR2 SQIVND (reference sequence). This CDR3 spans 16 amino acids.

This chain uses TRBV28 with TRBJ2-3; D may be TRBD1 (5 bases). Trimming pared 5 bases from V and 0 bases from J, leaving 9 bases between. Germline lookup yields CDR1 MDHEN and CDR2 SYDVKM. This CDR3 has 14 residues. The CDR3 region is CASSQGVSTDTQYF. The CDR3 bases are TGTGCCAGCAGTCAAGGGGTTAGCACAGATACGCAGTATTTT. Combining the CDR3 with reference TRBV28 and TRBJ2-3 gives the whole variable domain DVKVTQSSRYLVKRTGEKVFLECVQDMDHENMFWYRQDPGLGLRLIYFSYDVKMKEKGDIPEGYSVSREKKERFSLILESASTNQTSMYLCASSQGVSTDTQYFGPGTRLTVL.